The sequence of this T cell receptor beta chain was determined in a study of blood T cell repertoires in COVID-19. Germline V gene data show CDR1 as WNHNN and CDR2 as SYGVQD (reference sequence). V was clipped by 2 bases and J by 5 bases; unmatched bases: 10. The CDR3 extends over 17 amino acids. Clinical history reported by participants formed the basis on which cohorts were assigned. Data came from immunoSEQ multiplex PCR; TCRdb stores just in-frame clones and leaves some out. The repertoire includes some 130,000 clones, 65% to 90% of them detected once, and approximately 2.3% sits in the top ten. This receptor was obtained from a woman between 45 and 65 years old who had recovered from COVID-19. The sequencing sample was made of PBMCs or T cells enriched from blood (not recorded which). The chain uses TRBV10-1 and TRBJ2-1; 9 bases fit TRBD2. The CDR3 sequence is CASSELSSGVKNNEQFF. In DNA, the CDR3 is TGCGCCAGCAGTGAGCTATCTAGCGGGGTTAAAAACAATGAGCAGTTCTTC.